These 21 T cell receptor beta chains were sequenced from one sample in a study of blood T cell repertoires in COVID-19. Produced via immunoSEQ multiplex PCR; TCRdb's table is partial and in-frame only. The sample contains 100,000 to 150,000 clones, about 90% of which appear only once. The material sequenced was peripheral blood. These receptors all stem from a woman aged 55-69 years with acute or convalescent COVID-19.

The CDR3 loop reads CASRSGDSYNSPLHF. In nucleotides, the CDR3 is TGCGCCAGCAGATCAGGGGACTCCTATAATTCACCCCTCCACTTT. The gene calls are TRBV5-1 and TRBJ1-6; D may be TRBD1 (6 bases). CDR1 and CDR2 (germline): SGHRS, YFSETQ. V lost 5 bases, J lost 0 bases, and 9 bases lay in between. CDR3 length equals 15 residues.

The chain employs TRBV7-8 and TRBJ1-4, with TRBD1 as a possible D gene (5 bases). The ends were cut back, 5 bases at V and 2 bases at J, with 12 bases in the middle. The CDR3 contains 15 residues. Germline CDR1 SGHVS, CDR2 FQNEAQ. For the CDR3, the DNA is TGTGCCAGCAGCAAGCAGGGTACGACTAATGAAAAACTGTTTTTT. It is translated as CASSKQGTTNEKLFF.

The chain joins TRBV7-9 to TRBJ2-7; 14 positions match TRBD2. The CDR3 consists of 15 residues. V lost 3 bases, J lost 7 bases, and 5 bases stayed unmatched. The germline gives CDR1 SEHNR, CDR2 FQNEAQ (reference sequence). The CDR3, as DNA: TGTGCCAGCAGCTTGGGACTAGCGGGAGTTGAAGAGCAGTACTTC. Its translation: CASSLGLAGVEEQYF.

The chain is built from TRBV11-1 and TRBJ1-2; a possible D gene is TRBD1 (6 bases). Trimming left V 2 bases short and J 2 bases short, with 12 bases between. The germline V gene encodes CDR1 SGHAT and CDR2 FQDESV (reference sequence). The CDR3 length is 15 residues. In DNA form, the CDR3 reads TGTGCCAGCAGCTTATCGACAGGAAACAACTATGGCTACACCTTC. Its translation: CASSLSTGNNYGYTF. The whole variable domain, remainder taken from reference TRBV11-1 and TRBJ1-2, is EAEVAQSPRYKITEKSQAVAFWCDPISGHATLYWYRQILGQGPELLVQFQDESVVDDSQLPKDRFSAERLKGVDSTLKIQPAELGDSAMYLCASSLSTGNNYGYTFGSGTRLTVV.

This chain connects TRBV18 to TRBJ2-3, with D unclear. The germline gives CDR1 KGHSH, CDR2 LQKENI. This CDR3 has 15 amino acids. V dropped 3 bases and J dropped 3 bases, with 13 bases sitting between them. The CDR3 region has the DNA TGTGCCAGCTCACCTCGAGGAGACGGGACAGATACGCAGTATTTT. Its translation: CASSPRGDGTDTQYF.

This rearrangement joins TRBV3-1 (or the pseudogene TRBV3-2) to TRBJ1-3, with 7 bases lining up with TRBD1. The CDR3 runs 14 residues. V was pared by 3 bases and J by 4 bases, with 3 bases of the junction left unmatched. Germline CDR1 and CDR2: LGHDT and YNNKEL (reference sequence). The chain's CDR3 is CASSQGQRGNTIYF. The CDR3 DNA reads TGTGCCAGCAGCCAGGGACAGAGAGGAAACACCATATATTTT.

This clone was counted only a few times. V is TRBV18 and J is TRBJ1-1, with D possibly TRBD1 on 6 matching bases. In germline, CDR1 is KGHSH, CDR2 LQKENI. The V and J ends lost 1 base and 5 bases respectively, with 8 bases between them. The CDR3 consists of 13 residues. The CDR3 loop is CASSPQGVTEAFF. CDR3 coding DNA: TGTGCCAGCTCACCACAGGGGGTGACTGAAGCTTTCTTT.

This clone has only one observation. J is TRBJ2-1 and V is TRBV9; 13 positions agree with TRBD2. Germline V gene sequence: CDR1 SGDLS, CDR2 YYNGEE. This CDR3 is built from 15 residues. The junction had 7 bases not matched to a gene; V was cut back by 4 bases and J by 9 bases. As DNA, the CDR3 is TGTGCCAGCAGCTCAAGGACTAGCGGGAGCGCTGAGCAGTTCTTC. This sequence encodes CASSSRTSGSAEQFF.

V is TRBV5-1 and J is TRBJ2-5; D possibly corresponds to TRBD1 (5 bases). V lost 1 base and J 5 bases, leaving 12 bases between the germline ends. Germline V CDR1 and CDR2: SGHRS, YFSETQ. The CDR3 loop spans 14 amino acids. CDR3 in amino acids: CASSLFGAGETQYF. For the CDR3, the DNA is TGCGCCAGCAGCTTGTTTGGGGCTGGTGAGACCCAGTACTTC.

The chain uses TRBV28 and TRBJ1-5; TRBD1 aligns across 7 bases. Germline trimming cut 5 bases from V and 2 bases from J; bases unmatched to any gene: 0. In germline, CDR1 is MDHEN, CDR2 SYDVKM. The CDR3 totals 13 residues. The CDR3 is CASSGQGNQPQHF. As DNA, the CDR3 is TGTGCCAGCAGTGGACAGGGCAATCAGCCCCAGCATTTT.

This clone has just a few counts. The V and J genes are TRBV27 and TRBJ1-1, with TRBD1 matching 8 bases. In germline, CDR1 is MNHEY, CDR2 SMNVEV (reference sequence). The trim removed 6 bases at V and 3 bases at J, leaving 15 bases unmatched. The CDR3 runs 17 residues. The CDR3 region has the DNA TGTGCCAGCAGGCGAGGACAGGGACAAACCGGGGACACTGAAGCTTTCTTT. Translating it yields CASRRGQGQTGDTEAFF.

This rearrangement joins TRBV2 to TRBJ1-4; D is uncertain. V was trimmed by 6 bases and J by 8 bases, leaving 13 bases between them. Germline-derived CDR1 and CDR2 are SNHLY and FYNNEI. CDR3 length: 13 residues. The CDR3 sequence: CASSAKGGEKLFF. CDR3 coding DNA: TGTGCCAGCAGCGCGAAGGGAGGCGAAAAACTGTTTTTT.

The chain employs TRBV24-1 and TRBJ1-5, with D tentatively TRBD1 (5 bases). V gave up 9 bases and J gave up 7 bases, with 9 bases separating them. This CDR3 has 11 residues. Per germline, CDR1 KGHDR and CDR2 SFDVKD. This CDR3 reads CATGARQPQHF. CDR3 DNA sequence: TGTGCCACCGGGGCCCGACAGCCCCAGCATTTT.

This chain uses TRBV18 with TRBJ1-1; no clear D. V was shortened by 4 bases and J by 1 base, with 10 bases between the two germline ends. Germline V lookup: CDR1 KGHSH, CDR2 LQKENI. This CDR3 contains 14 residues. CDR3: CASSQLYRNTEAFF. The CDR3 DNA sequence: TGTGCCAGCTCACAACTGTACCGGAACACTGAAGCTTTCTTT.

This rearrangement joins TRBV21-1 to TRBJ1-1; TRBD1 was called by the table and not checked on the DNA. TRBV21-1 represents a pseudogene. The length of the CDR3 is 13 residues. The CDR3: CASSAHRVTEAFF. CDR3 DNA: TGTGCCAGCAGCGCTCACAGGGTTACTGAAGCTTTCTTT.

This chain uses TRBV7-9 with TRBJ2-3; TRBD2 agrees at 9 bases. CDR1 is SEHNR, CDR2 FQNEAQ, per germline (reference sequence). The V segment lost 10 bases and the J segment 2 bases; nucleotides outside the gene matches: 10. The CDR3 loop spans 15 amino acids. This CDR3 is CATLPGTSHTDTQYF. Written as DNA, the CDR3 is TGTGCCACCCTCCCCGGGACTAGCCACACAGATACGCAGTATTTT.

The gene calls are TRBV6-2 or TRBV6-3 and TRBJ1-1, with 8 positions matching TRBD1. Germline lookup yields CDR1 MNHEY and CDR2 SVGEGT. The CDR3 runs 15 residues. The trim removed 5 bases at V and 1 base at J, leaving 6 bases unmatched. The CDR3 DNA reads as TGTGCCAGCAGTGGACAGGGAAGGGCGAACACTGAAGCTTTCTTT. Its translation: CASSGQGRANTEAFF.

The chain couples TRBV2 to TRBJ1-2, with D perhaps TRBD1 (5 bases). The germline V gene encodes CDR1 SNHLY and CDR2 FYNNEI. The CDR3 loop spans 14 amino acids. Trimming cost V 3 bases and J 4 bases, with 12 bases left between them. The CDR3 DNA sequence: TGTGCCAGCAGTGACTTTACAGGAACCTATGGCTACACCTTC. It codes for CASSDFTGTYGYTF.

The DNA of the CDR3 is TGTGCCAGCAGCTTGTTACCCAGGGCCCCCTACAATGAGCAGTTCTTC. As protein: CASSLLPRAPYNEQFF. The chain links TRBV5-4 to TRBJ2-1; perhaps TRBD1 as D (5 bases). With 1 base removed from V and 2 bases from J, the gap between germline ends came to 13 bases. Germline CDR1 is SGHNT and CDR2 is YYREEE (reference sequence). The CDR3 consists of 16 residues. Full variable domain (outside the CDR3, taken from reference TRBV5-4 and TRBJ2-1): ETGVTQSPTHLIKTRGQQVTLRCSSQSGHNTVSWYQQALGQGPQFIFQYYREEENGRGNFPPRFSGLQFPNYSSELNVNALELDDSALYLCASSLLPRAPYNEQFFGPGTRLTVL.

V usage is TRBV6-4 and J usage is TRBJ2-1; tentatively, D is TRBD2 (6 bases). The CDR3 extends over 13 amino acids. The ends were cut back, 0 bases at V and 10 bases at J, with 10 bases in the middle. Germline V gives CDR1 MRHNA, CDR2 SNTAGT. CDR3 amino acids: CASSDSRDSEQFF. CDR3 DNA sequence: TGTGCCAGCAGTGACTCGCGGGACTCCGAGCAGTTCTTC.

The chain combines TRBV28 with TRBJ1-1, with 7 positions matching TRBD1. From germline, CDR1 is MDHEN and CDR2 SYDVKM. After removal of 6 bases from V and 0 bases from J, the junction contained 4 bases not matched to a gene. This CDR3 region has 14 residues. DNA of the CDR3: TGTGCCAGCAGGAAACAGGGGCTGAACACTGAAGCTTTCTTT. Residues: CASRKQGLNTEAFF.